This T cell receptor (beta chain) was sequenced during a study of identical twins. TCRdb called the 5' RACE reads again in MiXCR, with one record for every CDR3 protein. The data hold 410,000 or so distinct CDR3 sequences, with about 18% observed a single time. The trim removed 4 bases at V and 4 bases at J, leaving 3 bases unmatched. The CDR3 totals 15 residues. Germline loops: CDR1 MGHRA, CDR2 YSYEKL. The J gene is TRBJ2-5, the V gene TRBV4-1, with TRBD2 matching over 13 bases. The sequenced sample was naive T cells sorted from blood. This clonotype was obtained from a man in his fifties in good health. The chain's CDR3 is CASSPGLAGLETQYF. CDR3 DNA sequence: TGCGCCAGCAGCCCGGGACTAGCGGGGCTAGAGACCCAGTACTTC.